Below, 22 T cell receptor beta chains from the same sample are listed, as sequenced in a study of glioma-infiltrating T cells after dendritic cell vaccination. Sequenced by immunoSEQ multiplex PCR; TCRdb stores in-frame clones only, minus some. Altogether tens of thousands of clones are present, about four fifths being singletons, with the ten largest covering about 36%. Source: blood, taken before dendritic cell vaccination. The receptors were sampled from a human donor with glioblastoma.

The CDR3 DNA reads as TGTGCCAGCAGCTTGCCAGCTAACTATGGCTACACCTTC. Amino acids: CASSLPANYGYTF. The V call is TRBV5-6, the J call TRBJ1-2; D is unclear. Germline V CDR1 and CDR2: SGHDT, YYEEEE. V lost 1 base and J 0 bases, leaving 4 bases between the germline ends. This CDR3 has 13 amino acids.

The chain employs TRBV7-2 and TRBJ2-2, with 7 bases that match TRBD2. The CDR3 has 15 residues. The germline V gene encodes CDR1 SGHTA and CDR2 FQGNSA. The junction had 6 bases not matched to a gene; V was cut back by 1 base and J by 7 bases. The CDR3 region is CASSLVIGEGGELFF. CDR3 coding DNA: TGTGCCAGCAGCTTAGTTATCGGGGAGGGCGGGGAGCTGTTTTTT.

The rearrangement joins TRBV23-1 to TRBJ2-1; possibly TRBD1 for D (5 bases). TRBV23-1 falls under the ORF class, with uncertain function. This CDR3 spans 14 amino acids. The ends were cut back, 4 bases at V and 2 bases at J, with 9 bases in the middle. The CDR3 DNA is TGCGCCAGCAGTCCCCAGACAGCCTACAATGAGCAGTTCTTC. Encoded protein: CASSPQTAYNEQFF.

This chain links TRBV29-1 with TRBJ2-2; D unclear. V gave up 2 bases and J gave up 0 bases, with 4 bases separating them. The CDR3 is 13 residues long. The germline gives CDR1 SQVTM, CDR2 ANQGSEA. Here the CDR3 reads CSVEPANTGELFF. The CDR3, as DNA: TGCAGCGTTGAACCTGCGAACACCGGGGAGCTGTTTTTT.

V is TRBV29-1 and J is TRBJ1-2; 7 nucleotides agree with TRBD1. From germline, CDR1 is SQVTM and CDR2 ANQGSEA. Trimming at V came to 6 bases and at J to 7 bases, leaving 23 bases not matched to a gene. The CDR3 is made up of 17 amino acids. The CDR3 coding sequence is TGCAGCGTCGAAACCTATAGGGAGACTGACAGGGTATTTGGCTACACCTTC. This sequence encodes CSVETYRETDRVFGYTF.

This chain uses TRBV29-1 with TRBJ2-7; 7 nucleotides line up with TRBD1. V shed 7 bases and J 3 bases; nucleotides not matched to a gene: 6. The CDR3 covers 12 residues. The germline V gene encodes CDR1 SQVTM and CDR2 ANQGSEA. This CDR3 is CSATGENYEQYF. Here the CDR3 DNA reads TGCAGCGCCACAGGGGAGAACTACGAGCAGTACTTC.

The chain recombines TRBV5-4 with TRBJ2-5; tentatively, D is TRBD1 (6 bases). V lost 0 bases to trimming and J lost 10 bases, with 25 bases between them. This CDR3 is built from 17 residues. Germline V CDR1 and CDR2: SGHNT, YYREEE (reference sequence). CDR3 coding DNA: TGTGCCAGCAGCTTGGCCCAGGGCCAGACAGGTCAAGAGGTCCAGTACTTC. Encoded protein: CASSLAQGQTGQEVQYF.

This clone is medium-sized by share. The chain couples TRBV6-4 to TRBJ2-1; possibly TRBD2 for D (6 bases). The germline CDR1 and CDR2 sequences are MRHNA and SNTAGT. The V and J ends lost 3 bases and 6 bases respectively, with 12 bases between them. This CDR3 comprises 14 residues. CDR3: CASSEGGAGNEQFF. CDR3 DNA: TGTGCCAGCAGTGAGGGGGGAGCGGGCAATGAGCAGTTCTTC.

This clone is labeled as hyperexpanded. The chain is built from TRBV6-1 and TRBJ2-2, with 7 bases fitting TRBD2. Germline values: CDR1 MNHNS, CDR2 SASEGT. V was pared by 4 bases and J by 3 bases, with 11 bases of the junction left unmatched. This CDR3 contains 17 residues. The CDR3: CASSGDSGRPHTGELFF. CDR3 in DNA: TGTGCCAGCAGTGGGGATAGCGGGCGACCTCACACCGGGGAGCTGTTTTTT.

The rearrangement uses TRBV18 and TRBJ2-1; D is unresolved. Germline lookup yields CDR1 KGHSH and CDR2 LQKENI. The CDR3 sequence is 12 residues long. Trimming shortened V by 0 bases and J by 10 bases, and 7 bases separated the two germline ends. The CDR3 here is CASSPPNGEQFF. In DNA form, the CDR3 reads TGTGCCAGCTCACCACCGAACGGGGAGCAGTTCTTC.

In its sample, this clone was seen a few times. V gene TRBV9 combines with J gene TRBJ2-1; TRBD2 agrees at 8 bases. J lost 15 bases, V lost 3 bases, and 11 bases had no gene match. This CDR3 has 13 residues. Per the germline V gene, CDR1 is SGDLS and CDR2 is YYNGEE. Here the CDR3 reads CASSDGDGRAPFF. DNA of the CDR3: TGTGCCAGCAGCGACGGGGACGGGAGGGCCCCGTTCTTC.

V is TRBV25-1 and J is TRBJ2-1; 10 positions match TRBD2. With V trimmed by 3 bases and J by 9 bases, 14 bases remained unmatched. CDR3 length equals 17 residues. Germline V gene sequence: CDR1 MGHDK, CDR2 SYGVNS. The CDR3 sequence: CASSDAAGGILRGEQFF. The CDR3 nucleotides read TGTGCCAGCAGTGACGCAGCGGGAGGGATTTTGCGTGGTGAGCAGTTCTTC.

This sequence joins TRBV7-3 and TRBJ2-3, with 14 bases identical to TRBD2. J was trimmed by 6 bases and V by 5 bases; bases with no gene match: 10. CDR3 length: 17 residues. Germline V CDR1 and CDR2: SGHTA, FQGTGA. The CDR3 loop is CASSQPTSGRAPDTQYF. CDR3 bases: TGTGCCAGCAGCCAGCCGACTAGCGGGAGGGCCCCGGATACGCAGTATTTT.

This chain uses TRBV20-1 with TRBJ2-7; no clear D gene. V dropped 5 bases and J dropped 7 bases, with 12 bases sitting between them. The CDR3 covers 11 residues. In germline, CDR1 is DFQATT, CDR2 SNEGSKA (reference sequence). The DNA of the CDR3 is TGCAGTGCTTCTTCCCAGTGGGAGCAGTACTTC. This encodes CSASSQWEQYF.

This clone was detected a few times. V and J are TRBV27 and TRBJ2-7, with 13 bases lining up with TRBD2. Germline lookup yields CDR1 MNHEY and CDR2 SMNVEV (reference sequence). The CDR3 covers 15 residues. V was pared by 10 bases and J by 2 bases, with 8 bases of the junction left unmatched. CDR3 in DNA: TGTGCCACCCCGGGACTAGCGGGAAGTCCCTACGAGCAGTACTTC. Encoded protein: CATPGLAGSPYEQYF.

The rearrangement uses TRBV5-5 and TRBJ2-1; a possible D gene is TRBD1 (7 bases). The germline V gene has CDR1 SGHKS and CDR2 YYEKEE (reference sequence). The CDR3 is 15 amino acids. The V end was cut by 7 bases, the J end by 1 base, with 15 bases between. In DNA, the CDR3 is TGTGCCAGCTCCGTCGCAGGGGGGTCCTACAATGAGCAGTTCTTC. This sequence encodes CASSVAGGSYNEQFF.

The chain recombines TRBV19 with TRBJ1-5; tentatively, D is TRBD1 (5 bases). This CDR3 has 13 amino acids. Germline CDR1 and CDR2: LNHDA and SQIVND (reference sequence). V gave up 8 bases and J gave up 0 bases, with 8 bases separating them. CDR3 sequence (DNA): TGTGCCAGTCGACAGTTTAGCAATCAGCCCCAGCATTTT. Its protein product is CASRQFSNQPQHF. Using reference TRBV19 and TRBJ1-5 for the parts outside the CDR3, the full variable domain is DGGITQSPKYLFRKEGQNVTLSCEQNLNHDAMYWYRQDPGQGLRLIYYSQIVNDFQKGDIAEGYSVSREKKESFPLTVTSAQKNPTAFYLCASRQFSNQPQHFGDGTRLSIL.

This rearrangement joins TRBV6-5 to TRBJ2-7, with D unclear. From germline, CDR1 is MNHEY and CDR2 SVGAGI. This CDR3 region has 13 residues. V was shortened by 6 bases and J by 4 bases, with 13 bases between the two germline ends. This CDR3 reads CASSPVGAYEQYF. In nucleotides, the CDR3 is TGTGCCAGCAGCCCCGTGGGCGCTTACGAGCAGTACTTC.

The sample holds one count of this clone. In DNA form, the CDR3 reads TGTGCCAGCAGCCCGACGTATGGGACAGGGGAAGGCGAGCAGTACTTC. Translation gives CASSPTYGTGEGEQYF. The V call is TRBV7-9, the J call TRBJ2-7; the match to TRBD1 covers 10 bases. CDR1 is SEHNR and CDR2 is FQNEAQ in the germline V gene (reference sequence). The CDR3 sequence is 16 residues long. V was clipped by 5 bases and J by 6 bases; unmatched bases: 13.

CDR3 nucleotide sequence: TGTGCCAGCAGCTTGGGGGGTACTCAGCCCCAGCATTTT. Translation gives CASSLGGTQPQHF. V usage is TRBV7-3 and J usage is TRBJ1-5, with TRBD1 as a possible D gene (5 bases). There are 13 residues in the CDR3. Germline V gene data show CDR1 as SGHTA and CDR2 as FQGTGA. V was shortened by 3 bases and J by 6 bases, with 9 bases between the two germline ends.

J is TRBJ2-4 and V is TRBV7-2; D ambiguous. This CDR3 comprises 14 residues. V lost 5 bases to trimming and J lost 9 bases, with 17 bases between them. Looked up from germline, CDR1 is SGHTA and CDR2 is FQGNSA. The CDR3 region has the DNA TGTGCCAGCAGCGCAAGTCACCTGAGTGGCATTCAGTACTTC. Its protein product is CASSASHLSGIQYF.

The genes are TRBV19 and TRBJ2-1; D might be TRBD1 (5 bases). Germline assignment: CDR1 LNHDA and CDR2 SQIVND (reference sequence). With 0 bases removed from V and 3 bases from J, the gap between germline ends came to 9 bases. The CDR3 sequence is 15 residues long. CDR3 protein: CASSIDQGIYNEQFF. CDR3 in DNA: TGTGCCAGTAGTATAGATCAGGGAATCTACAATGAGCAGTTCTTC.